This T cell receptor beta chain was recovered during a study of response to subunit inactivated influenza vaccine. Whole-study results and caveats: Researchers suggested that each seasonal influenza vaccination recruits few new T cells.

This clonotype has more than one count but fewer than ten. Its specificity is not known. This CDR3 has 15 residues. Germline V gene sequence: CDR1 KGHSH, CDR2 LQKENI. V trimming: 6 bases; J trimming: 0 bases; junction bases outside the gene matches: 3. TCRdb ran MiXCR on the RT-PCR reads and lists one entry per CDR3 protein. Here the sample spans about 310,000 distinct CDR3 sequences, 20% to 25% being singletons. Sequences were derived from PBMCs from blood, sampled less than 22 months after vaccination. The source is a man aged 45-69 years who received an inactivated influenza vaccine. The V gene is TRBV18, the J gene TRBJ2-2; 8 bases line up with TRBD1. The CDR3 DNA reads as TGTGCCAGCTCGCGGGGACAGGCGAACACCGGGGAGCTGTTTTTT. It is translated as CASSRGQANTGELFF. Full variable domain (remainder filled in from reference TRBV18 and TRBJ2-2): NAGVMQNPRHLVRRRGQEARLRCSPMKGHSHVYWYRQLPEEGLKFMVYLQKENIIDESGMPKERFSAEFPKEGPSILRIQQVVRGDSAAYFCASSRGQANTGELFFGEGSRLTVL.